This T cell receptor (beta chain) comes out of a study of T cells after yellow fever vaccination. Each CDR3 protein gets one entry after TCRdb re-called the 5' RACE reads with MiXCR. Counted here are about 310,000 distinct CDR3 sequences, less than 4.5% occurring once; the ten biggest clones make up around 20%. At least ten counts were recorded for this clonotype. The antigen remains undetermined. The study's findings and limits: Clonotypes appearing in both CD4 and CD8 compartments existed, and their share was small.

The germline gives CDR1 SGHRS, CDR2 YFSETQ. There are 15 residues in the CDR3. V was cut by 1 base and J by 4 bases, with 13 bases left in between. The sequence derives from a man in his late teens or twenties who received the YFV17D yellow fever vaccine. The chain uses TRBV5-1 and TRBJ2-3; weak D call: TRBD1 (6 bases). Sequenced here: PBMCs, sampled on the day of the yellow fever booster vaccination. CDR3 DNA: TGCGCCAGCAGCTTGCCGGACAGACAAGCAGATACGCAGTATTTT. It encodes CASSLPDRQADTQYF. Based on the CDR3 plus reference TRBV5-1 and TRBJ2-3, the full variable domain is KAGVTQTPRYLIKTRGQQVTLSCSPISGHRSVSWYQQTPGQGLQFLFEYFSETQRNKGNFPGRFSGRQFSNSRSEMNVSTLELGDSALYLCASSLPDRQADTQYFGPGTRLTVL.